Listed below are T cell receptor beta chains from one sample, sequenced in a study of blood T cell repertoires in COVID-19. Using immunoSEQ multiplex PCR, the repertoire was profiled, and TCRdb retains in-frame clones only, with some absent. The sample contains about 230,000 clones, roughly 84% of which appear only once. Sequenced: peripheral blood. These receptors originate from a woman aged 40 to 50 who had recovered from COVID-19. Each CDR3 is given with its conserved first and last residue. Fields, in order: clone size, J gene, V gene, D gene, CDR3 protein, CDR3 DNA. The D gene is left open where the match is weak. Clone size is shown for a subset of rows, as once, few, many or a class of expanded clone.

size: once
J: TRBJ1-3
V: TRBV12-3/TRBV12-4
D: TRBD1
CDR3: CASTTGDRNTIYF
DNA: TGTGCCAGCACAACAGGGGATCGAAACACCATATATTTT

size: .
J: TRBJ1-2
V: TRBV18
D: TRBD1
CDR3: CASSPSDREYGYTF
DNA: TGTGCCAGCTCACCATCGGACAGGGAATATGGCTACACCTTC

size: .
J: TRBJ2-5
V: TRBV11-3
D: TRBD2
CDR3: CASSLGLTSGAGETQYF
DNA: TGTGCCAGCAGCTTAGGGCTGACTAGCGGGGCGGGTGAGACCCAGTACTTC

size: .
J: TRBJ2-5
V: TRBV3-1/TRBV3-2
D: TRBD2
CDR3: CASSPTSTQETQYF
DNA: TGTGCCAGCAGCCCGACTAGCACCCAAGAGACCCAGTACTTC

size: .
J: TRBJ1-6
V: TRBV19
D: .
CDR3: CASSRLPSSYNSPLHF
DNA: TGTGCCAGTAGTCGACTGCCGAGCTCCTATAATTCACCCCTCCACTTT

size: .
J: TRBJ2-5
V: TRBV5-4
D: .
CDR3: CASSPPEAGVTQYF
DNA: TGTGCCAGCAGCCCCCCGGAAGCGGGTGTGACCCAGTACTTC

size: .
J: TRBJ2-3
V: TRBV18
D: .
CDR3: CASSVSAGHGTDTQYF
DNA: TGTGCCAGCTCTGTAAGTGCTGGACATGGCACAGATACGCAGTATTTT

size: .
J: TRBJ2-2
V: TRBV5-6
D: TRBD1
CDR3: CASSFTGGWTGELFF
DNA: TGTGCCAGCAGCTTCACAGGGGGCTGGACCGGGGAGCTGTTTTTT

size: .
J: TRBJ1-4
V: TRBV20-1
D: .
CDR3: CGGTSDEKLFF
DNA: TGCGGAGGAACTTCGGATGAAAAACTGTTTTTT

size: .
J: TRBJ1-5
V: TRBV7-8
D: .
CDR3: CASSLVGGGNQPQHF
DNA: TGTGCCAGCAGCTTAGTAGGGGGGGGCAATCAGCCCCAGCATTTT

size: .
J: TRBJ1-2
V: TRBV28
D: TRBD1
CDR3: CASTTGQGPYGYTF
DNA: TGTGCCAGCACCACCGGACAGGGGCCCTATGGCTACACCTTC

size: .
J: TRBJ1-6
V: TRBV5-1
D: .
CDR3: CASSLEGQNSPLHF
DNA: TGCGCCAGCAGCCTAGAGGGCCAAAATTCACCCCTCCACTTT

size: .
J: TRBJ2-2
V: TRBV9
D: .
CDR3: CASSVAGDVVRELFF
DNA: TGTGCCAGCAGCGTAGCTGGAGATGTAGTCAGGGAGCTGTTTTTT

size: .
J: TRBJ2-5
V: TRBV9
D: TRBD2
CDR3: CASSVDIAGGNRETQYF
DNA: TGTGCCAGCAGCGTAGACATAGCGGGGGGGAACCGGGAGACCCAGTACTTC

size: .
J: TRBJ2-1
V: TRBV6-5
D: .
CDR3: CASSYADGRNEQFF
DNA: TGTGCCAGCAGTTACGCCGACGGGAGAAATGAGCAGTTCTTC

size: .
J: TRBJ2-5
V: TRBV10-3
D: TRBD2
CDR3: CAISNSGDLVKTQYF
DNA: TGTGCCATCAGCAATAGCGGGGATTTGGTAAAGACCCAGTACTTC

size: .
J: TRBJ1-5
V: TRBV20-1
D: TRBD1
CDR3: CSASIRGPGQPQHF
DNA: TGCAGTGCTAGTATCAGGGGGCCGGGTCAGCCCCAGCATTTT

size: .
J: TRBJ1-1
V: TRBV6-1
D: TRBD1
CDR3: CASSEGQGKAFF
DNA: TGTGCCAGCAGTGAAGGACAGGGGAAAGCTTTCTTT

size: .
J: TRBJ1-5
V: TRBV6-5
D: .
CDR3: CATGGESNQPQHF
DNA: TGTGCCACCGGGGGGGAGAGCAATCAGCCCCAGCATTTT

size: .
J: TRBJ2-3
V: TRBV29-1
D: TRBD1
CDR3: CSGKRGLSTDTRYF
DNA: TGCAGCGGAAAAAGGGGGCTGAGCACAGATACGCGGTATTTT

size: .
J: TRBJ2-7
V: TRBV18
D: .
CDR3: CASSPARAYEQYF
DNA: TGTGCCAGCTCACCAGCGAGGGCCTACGAGCAGTACTTC

size: .
J: TRBJ1-2
V: TRBV29-1
D: .
CDR3: CSVPGQGLYGYTF
DNA: TGCAGCGTTCCGGGGCAGGGACTCTATGGCTACACCTTC

size: once
J: TRBJ2-7
V: TRBV27
D: .
CDR3: CASTGTSTYEQYF
DNA: TGTGCCAGCACCGGGACTTCTACCTACGAGCAGTACTTC

size: .
J: TRBJ1-2
V: TRBV4-2
D: TRBD1
CDR3: CASSYPGQTNYGYTF
DNA: TGTGCCAGCAGCTACCCGGGACAGACTAACTATGGCTACACCTTC

size: once
J: TRBJ2-7
V: TRBV19
D: .
CDR3: CASSISGYEQYF
DNA: TGTGCCAGTAGTATATCGGGGTACGAGCAGTACTTC

size: once
J: TRBJ2-5
V: TRBV7-2
D: TRBD2
CDR3: CASRGRTSGGYQETQYF
DNA: TGTGCCAGCAGAGGGAGGACTAGCGGGGGATACCAAGAGACCCAGTACTTC

size: .
J: TRBJ2-2
V: TRBV11-2
D: TRBD1
CDR3: CASSPTTGATGELFF
DNA: TGTGCCAGCAGCCCAACCACAGGGGCCACCGGGGAGCTGTTTTTT

size: .
J: TRBJ2-1
V: TRBV24-1
D: TRBD2
CDR3: CATSDLLGGASYNEQFF
DNA: TGTGCCACCAGTGATTTGCTCGGGGGGGCTTCCTACAATGAGCAGTTCTTC

size: few
J: TRBJ1-3
V: TRBV11-2
D: TRBD1
CDR3: CASSRSGTGEYTIYF
DNA: TGTGCCAGCAGCCGATCAGGGACAGGGGAATACACCATATATTTT

size: .
J: TRBJ2-3
V: TRBV6-5
D: .
CDR3: CASSRAGVSDTQYF
DNA: TGTGCCAGCAGTAGGGCAGGGGTTTCAGATACGCAGTATTTT

size: .
J: TRBJ2-2
V: TRBV7-2
D: TRBD2
CDR3: CASRAGGTNTGELFF
DNA: TGTGCCAGCCGAGCGGGGGGGACGAACACCGGGGAGCTGTTTTTT

size: .
J: TRBJ2-7
V: TRBV5-1
D: TRBD1
CDR3: CASRTGTGGGEQYF
DNA: TGCGCCAGTAGGACCGGGACAGGGGGCGGCGAGCAGTACTTC

size: .
J: TRBJ1-2
V: TRBV6-5
D: TRBD1
CDR3: CASSQGGDGYTF
DNA: TGTGCCAGCAGCCAGGGGGGTGATGGCTACACCTTC

size: .
J: TRBJ1-2
V: TRBV10-3
D: TRBD1
CDR3: CAISSPGQGLYGYTF
DNA: TGTGCCATCAGTTCGCCGGGACAGGGGCTCTATGGCTACACCTTC

size: .
J: TRBJ1-6
V: TRBV7-8
D: TRBD1
CDR3: CASTQSGTGNSPLHF
DNA: TGTGCCAGCACCCAATCCGGGACAGGGAATTCACCCCTCCACTTT

size: once
J: TRBJ2-5
V: TRBV5-5
D: .
CDR3: CASSSSGEETQYF
DNA: TGTGCCAGCAGCAGCTCAGGGGAAGAGACCCAGTACTTC

size: .
J: TRBJ1-6
V: TRBV6-5
D: .
CDR3: CASSYSGGGSPLHF
DNA: TGTGCCAGCAGTTACTCCGGGGGAGGCTCACCCCTCCACTTT

size: .
J: TRBJ1-3
V: TRBV18
D: TRBD1
CDR3: CASSPMTGDGNTIYF
DNA: TGTGCCAGCTCACCAATGACAGGGGACGGAAACACCATATATTTT

size: many
J: TRBJ1-6
V: TRBV5-5
D: TRBD1
CDR3: CASSLSGQGNSPLHF
DNA: TGTGCCAGCAGCTTGAGTGGACAGGGGAATTCACCCCTCCACTTT

size: few
J: TRBJ1-3
V: TRBV4-3
D: .
CDR3: CASSHDILAGNTIYF
DNA: TGCGCCAGCAGCCATGACATCCTCGCTGGAAACACCATATATTTT

size: .
J: TRBJ1-3
V: TRBV3-1/TRBV3-2
D: .
CDR3: CASSPSAAGAPIYF
DNA: TGTGCCAGCAGCCCTTCTGCAGCGGGCGCGCCCATATATTTT

size: .
J: TRBJ1-1
V: TRBV11-3
D: .
CDR3: CASSLRRDTEAFF
DNA: TGTGCCAGCAGCCTCAGGAGGGACACTGAAGCTTTCTTT

size: .
J: TRBJ2-5
V: TRBV10-2
D: .
CDR3: CASSRFRETQYF
DNA: TGCGCCAGCAGCAGATTTCGTGAGACCCAGTACTTC

size: .
J: TRBJ1-4
V: TRBV10-1
D: .
CDR3: CASSESGRTNEKLFF
DNA: TGCGCCAGCAGTGAGTCTGGCAGAACTAATGAAAAACTGTTTTTT

size: .
J: TRBJ2-3
V: TRBV5-1
D: .
CDR3: CASSIGTTGPDTQYF
DNA: TGCGCCAGCAGCATAGGAACTACAGGTCCAGATACGCAGTATTTT

size: .
J: TRBJ1-1
V: TRBV27
D: .
CDR3: CASSSYLNTEAFF
DNA: TGTGCCAGCAGTTCGTACCTAAACACTGAAGCTTTCTTT

size: .
J: TRBJ1-4
V: TRBV7-9
D: TRBD1
CDR3: CASSFNTGGASEKLFF
DNA: TGTGCCAGCAGCTTCAATACAGGGGGCGCGAGTGAAAAACTGTTTTTT

size: once
J: TRBJ1-4
V: TRBV7-7
D: .
CDR3: CASSLGQGMNEKLFF
DNA: TGTGCTAGCAGCTTAGGTCAGGGGATGAATGAAAAACTGTTTTTT

size: .
J: TRBJ1-1
V: TRBV7-9
D: .
CDR3: CASSPTDGGRAEAFF
DNA: TGTGCCAGCAGCCCTACGGACGGGGGTAGGGCTGAAGCTTTCTTT

size: .
J: TRBJ2-6
V: TRBV18
D: TRBD1
CDR3: CASSLTPGQSSGANVLTF
DNA: TGTGCCAGCTCACTTACGCCGGGACAGAGCTCTGGGGCCAACGTCCTGACTTTC